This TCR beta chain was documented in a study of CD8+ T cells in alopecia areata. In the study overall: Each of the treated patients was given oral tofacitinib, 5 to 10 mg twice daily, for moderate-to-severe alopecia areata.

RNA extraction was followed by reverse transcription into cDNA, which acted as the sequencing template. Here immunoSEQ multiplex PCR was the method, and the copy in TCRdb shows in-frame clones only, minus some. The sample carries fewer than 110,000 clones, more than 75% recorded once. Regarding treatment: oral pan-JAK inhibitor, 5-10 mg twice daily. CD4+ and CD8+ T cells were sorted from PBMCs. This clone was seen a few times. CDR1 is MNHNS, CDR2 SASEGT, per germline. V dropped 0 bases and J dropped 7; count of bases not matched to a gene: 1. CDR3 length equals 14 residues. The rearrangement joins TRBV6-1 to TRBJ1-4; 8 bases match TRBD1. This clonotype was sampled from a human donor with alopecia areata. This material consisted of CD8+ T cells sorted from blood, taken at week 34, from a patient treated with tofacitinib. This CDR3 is CASSEATGVEKLFF. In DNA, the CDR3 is TGTGCCAGCAGTGAAGCGACAGGGGTTGAAAAACTGTTTTTT.